This is a list of T cell receptor beta chains from one sample in a study of radiotherapy plus CTLA-4 blockade in lung cancer. The repertoire was sequenced with immunoSEQ multiplex PCR; TCRdb's copy has only in-frame clones and lacks some. The table includes approximately 41,000 clones, 70% to 80% detected once. The sequencing used peripheral blood, collected from a patient treated with radiotherapy plus ipilimumab. The receptors come from a human donor with non-small cell lung cancer who had stable disease on radiotherapy plus ipilimumab. Each CDR3 is given with its conserved first and last residue. Each record gives: J gene, V gene, clone size, D gene, CDR3 length, CDR3 DNA, CDR3 protein. A D gene is named only where the DNA matches it firmly. Expanded clones are given a class, and other clones once, few, many or no size at all.

j_gene: TRBJ2-1; v_gene: TRBV2; abundance: -; d_gene: TRBD1; len: 14; CDR3nt: TGTGCCAGCACTGGACAGGGGACCGCCAATGAGCAGTTCTTC; CDR3aa: CASTGQGTANEQFF
j_gene: TRBJ2-1; v_gene: TRBV9; abundance: -; d_gene: -; len: 15; CDR3nt: TGTGCCAGCAGCGTAGTAGGACATAGCTACAATGAGCAGTTCTTC; CDR3aa: CASSVVGHSYNEQFF
j_gene: TRBJ1-6; v_gene: TRBV30; abundance: -; d_gene: -; len: 13; CDR3nt: TGTGCCTGGAGAGATGACAGTCGTTCACCCCTCCACTTT; CDR3aa: CAWRDDSRSPLHF
j_gene: TRBJ2-3; v_gene: TRBV5-1; abundance: once; d_gene: -; len: 13; CDR3nt: TGCGCCAGCAGCGACGGGTGGACAGATACGCAGTATTTT; CDR3aa: CASSDGWTDTQYF
j_gene: TRBJ1-2; v_gene: TRBV6-4; abundance: -; d_gene: -; len: 15; CDR3nt: TGTGCCAGCAGGGAGGATGCAATTTCTAACTATGGCTACACCTTC; CDR3aa: CASREDAISNYGYTF
j_gene: TRBJ1-2; v_gene: TRBV7-2; abundance: -; d_gene: TRBD1; len: 14; CDR3nt: TGTGCCAGCAGTTTATCCCCAGGGGGGTACGGCTACACCTTC; CDR3aa: CASSLSPGGYGYTF
j_gene: TRBJ2-1; v_gene: TRBV5-1; abundance: -; d_gene: -; len: 14; CDR3nt: TGCGCCAGCAGCTCATCGGGGGTTTACAATGAGCAGTTCTTC; CDR3aa: CASSSSGVYNEQFF
j_gene: TRBJ2-4; v_gene: TRBV19; abundance: -; d_gene: -; len: 16; CDR3nt: TGTGCCAGTAGTATTGTCAGGTCCGACGCCAAAAACATTCAGTACTTC; CDR3aa: CASSIVRSDAKNIQYF
j_gene: TRBJ1-4; v_gene: TRBV27; abundance: -; d_gene: TRBD1; len: 16; CDR3nt: TGTGCCAGCAGGGACAGGCTCTATGCAACTAATGAAAAACTGTTTTTT; CDR3aa: CASRDRLYATNEKLFF
j_gene: TRBJ1-6; v_gene: TRBV19; abundance: few; d_gene: -; len: 17; CDR3nt: TGTGCCAGTAGTATTTTCCGGTTCGGCTCCTATAATTCACCCCTCCACTTT; CDR3aa: CASSIFRFGSYNSPLHF
j_gene: TRBJ2-4; v_gene: TRBV6-6; abundance: -; d_gene: -; len: 14; CDR3nt: TGTGCCAGCAGTTACTTGGGGGAGGAAGGCATTCAGTACTTC; CDR3aa: CASSYLGEEGIQYF
j_gene: TRBJ2-7; v_gene: TRBV7-3; abundance: -; d_gene: TRBD1; len: 14; CDR3nt: TGTGCCAGCAGCCCACGAGGGGACAGCTACGAGCAGTACTTC; CDR3aa: CASSPRGDSYEQYF
j_gene: TRBJ1-6; v_gene: TRBV5-6; abundance: -; d_gene: TRBD1; len: 16; CDR3nt: TGTGCCAGCAGCTTGCAGGGGGCGCCTTGGGATTCACCCCTCCACTTT; CDR3aa: CASSLQGAPWDSPLHF
j_gene: TRBJ1-1; v_gene: TRBV2; abundance: -; d_gene: TRBD1; len: 14; CDR3nt: TGTGCCAGCAGTCGGGCAGGGGGCAACACTGAAGCTTTCTTT; CDR3aa: CASSRAGGNTEAFF
j_gene: TRBJ2-1; v_gene: TRBV28; abundance: -; d_gene: -; len: 13; CDR3nt: TGTGCCAGCACTCCTGACAGGAACAATGAGCAGTTCTTC; CDR3aa: CASTPDRNNEQFF
j_gene: TRBJ2-7; v_gene: TRBV6-1; abundance: -; d_gene: TRBD1; len: 13; CDR3nt: TGTGCCAGCAGTGCCGACAGGGGCTACGAGCAGTACTTC; CDR3aa: CASSADRGYEQYF
j_gene: TRBJ2-3; v_gene: TRBV11-3; abundance: -; d_gene: TRBD2; len: 15; CDR3nt: TGTGCCAGCGATACTGGAGGTAGCGGGGGTCGCACGCAGTATTTT; CDR3aa: CASDTGGSGGRTQYF
j_gene: TRBJ2-7; v_gene: TRBV7-9; abundance: -; d_gene: -; len: 12; CDR3nt: TGTGCCAGCAGCCTGGACACGTACGAGCAGTACTTC; CDR3aa: CASSLDTYEQYF
j_gene: TRBJ1-5; v_gene: TRBV7-8; abundance: -; d_gene: -; len: 19; CDR3nt: TGTGCCAGCAGCTTAGCGCAGGGCTGGGTCGCAAATGGCAATCAGCCCCAGCATTTT; CDR3aa: CASSLAQGWVANGNQPQHF
j_gene: TRBJ2-2; v_gene: TRBV9; abundance: -; d_gene: TRBD2; len: 15; CDR3nt: TGTGCCAGCAGCGCGGGACTAGGGAACACCGGGGAGCTGTTTTTT; CDR3aa: CASSAGLGNTGELFF
j_gene: TRBJ1-2; v_gene: TRBV2; abundance: -; d_gene: -; len: 14; CDR3nt: TGTGCCAGCACTCAAGACAGCCTCCTGAGGGGCTACACCTTC; CDR3aa: CASTQDSLLRGYTF
j_gene: TRBJ1-1; v_gene: TRBV2; abundance: once; d_gene: -; len: 14; CDR3nt: TGTGCCAGCAGTGAAGCGCTTCGCCAGGGCGTAGATAAGTTT; CDR3aa: CASSEALRQGVDKF
j_gene: TRBJ1-2; v_gene: TRBV25-1; abundance: -; d_gene: TRBD1; len: 14; CDR3nt: TGTGCCAGCCGGAGCCGTCAGGGGGTGGGTGGCTACACCTTC; CDR3aa: CASRSRQGVGGYTF
j_gene: TRBJ1-2; v_gene: TRBV4-3; abundance: -; d_gene: -; len: 14; CDR3nt: TGCGCCAGCAGCCACCCTGGACAGCCCTATGGCTACACCTTC; CDR3aa: CASSHPGQPYGYTF
j_gene: TRBJ2-1; v_gene: TRBV6-5; abundance: -; d_gene: -; len: 16; CDR3nt: TGTGCCAGCAGTTACGTGGCAGGAAGCTCCTACAATGAGCAGTTCTTC; CDR3aa: CASSYVAGSSYNEQFF
j_gene: TRBJ2-3; v_gene: TRBV12-5; abundance: -; d_gene: TRBD2; len: 21; CDR3nt: TGTGCTAGTGGTTTGGTACCAGACGGGACACTCCGCGGGAGGGCTCCAGATACGCAGTATTTT; CDR3aa: CASGLVPDGTLRGRAPDTQYF
j_gene: TRBJ1-2; v_gene: TRBV18; abundance: -; d_gene: -; len: 15; CDR3nt: TGTGCCAGCTCACAAACTGGGACAAGGGGAAGTGGCTACACCTTC; CDR3aa: CASSQTGTRGSGYTF
j_gene: TRBJ1-1; v_gene: TRBV6-6; abundance: -; d_gene: -; len: 15; CDR3nt: TGTGCCAGCAGTTACTCTGTACAGGGAAACACTGAAGCTTTCTTT; CDR3aa: CASSYSVQGNTEAFF
j_gene: TRBJ1-2; v_gene: TRBV30; abundance: -; d_gene: TRBD1; len: 15; CDR3nt: TGTGCCTGGAGTGCTTCAGGGGGCGGAAACTATGGCTACACCTTC; CDR3aa: CAWSASGGGNYGYTF
j_gene: TRBJ2-2; v_gene: TRBV5-4; abundance: -; d_gene: TRBD2; len: 18; CDR3nt: TGTGCCAGCAGCCCGCGGATGGGTGGGGGGGACCACACCGGGGAGCTGTTTTTT; CDR3aa: CASSPRMGGGDHTGELFF
j_gene: TRBJ1-1; v_gene: TRBV6-1; abundance: -; d_gene: -; len: 12; CDR3nt: TGTGCCAGCAGCCACAGGGTCACTGAAGCTTTCTTT; CDR3aa: CASSHRVTEAFF
j_gene: TRBJ2-7; v_gene: TRBV5-6; abundance: -; d_gene: TRBD1; len: 15; CDR3nt: TGTGCCAGCAGCTCAGGACAGGCTCAGAGGTACGAGCAGTACTTC; CDR3aa: CASSSGQAQRYEQYF
j_gene: TRBJ2-2; v_gene: TRBV11-2; abundance: -; d_gene: TRBD1; len: 15; CDR3nt: TGTGCCAGCAGCAGCGGGACAGGGTACACCGGGGAGCTGTTTTTT; CDR3aa: CASSSGTGYTGELFF
j_gene: TRBJ2-5; v_gene: TRBV19; abundance: -; d_gene: TRBD2; len: 16; CDR3nt: TGTGCCAGTAGTACAGCGGGGGGGCCTTTGGTTGAGACCCAGTACTTC; CDR3aa: CASSTAGGPLVETQYF
j_gene: TRBJ1-2; v_gene: TRBV30; abundance: -; d_gene: TRBD1; len: 17; CDR3nt: TGTGCCTGGAGACAAAGTGGACAGGGGGCGCTCGGCTATGGCTACACCTTC; CDR3aa: CAWRQSGQGALGYGYTF
j_gene: TRBJ2-5; v_gene: TRBV2; abundance: -; d_gene: TRBD2; len: 14; CDR3nt: TGTGCCAGCAGTGCCGGGACTACACAAGAGACCCAGTACTTC; CDR3aa: CASSAGTTQETQYF
j_gene: TRBJ2-1; v_gene: TRBV9; abundance: -; d_gene: TRBD1; len: 14; CDR3nt: TGTGCCAGCAGCGTTCGACAGGGGGCCCATGAGCAGTTCTTC; CDR3aa: CASSVRQGAHEQFF
j_gene: TRBJ1-2; v_gene: TRBV5-6; abundance: -; d_gene: TRBD1; len: 16; CDR3nt: TGTGCCAGCAGGGTAACAACGGGACAGAGAGTAGCAGGCTACACCTTC; CDR3aa: CASRVTTGQRVAGYTF
j_gene: TRBJ1-5; v_gene: TRBV5-1; abundance: few; d_gene: TRBD1; len: 14; CDR3nt: TGCGCCAGCAGCCCACAGGGGGCGGGTCAGCCCCAGCATTTT; CDR3aa: CASSPQGAGQPQHF
j_gene: TRBJ2-5; v_gene: TRBV11-3; abundance: -; d_gene: -; len: 15; CDR3nt: TGTGCCAGCAGCTTAGGAGGCAGGGGTCAAGAGACCCAGTACTTC; CDR3aa: CASSLGGRGQETQYF
j_gene: TRBJ2-1; v_gene: TRBV9; abundance: once; d_gene: -; len: 14; CDR3nt: TGTGTCAGCAGCGCCCTTCCAGGGGCCAATGAGCAGTTCTTC; CDR3aa: CVSSALPGANEQFF
j_gene: TRBJ2-7; v_gene: TRBV11-3; abundance: -; d_gene: -; len: 16; CDR3nt: TGTGCCAGCAGCTTAGGCTACCGGGATACGCCCTACGAGCAGTACTTC; CDR3aa: CASSLGYRDTPYEQYF
j_gene: TRBJ1-3; v_gene: TRBV15; abundance: once; d_gene: -; len: 14; CDR3nt: TGTGCCACCAGCCCCGGGAGCTCTGGAAACACCATATATTTT; CDR3aa: CATSPGSSGNTIYF
j_gene: TRBJ1-1; v_gene: TRBV2; abundance: -; d_gene: -; len: 13; CDR3nt: TGTGCCAGCAGAAGGGACACGAACACTGAAGCTTTCTTT; CDR3aa: CASRRDTNTEAFF
j_gene: TRBJ2-3; v_gene: TRBV18; abundance: -; d_gene: -; len: 16; CDR3nt: TGTGCCAGCTCACCTTACCAAATAAGCTACACAGATACGCAGTATTTT; CDR3aa: CASSPYQISYTDTQYF
j_gene: TRBJ2-1; v_gene: TRBV4-1; abundance: few; d_gene: TRBD2; len: 19; CDR3nt: TGCGCCAGCAGCCAAGTCTTGGTGGCTAGCGGGGGTTCGTACAATGAGCAGTTCTTC; CDR3aa: CASSQVLVASGGSYNEQFF
j_gene: TRBJ2-2; v_gene: TRBV5-1; abundance: -; d_gene: TRBD1; len: 16; CDR3nt: TGCGCCAGCAGCTTGGGAGACAGGGCTAACACCGGGGAGCTGTTTTTT; CDR3aa: CASSLGDRANTGELFF
j_gene: TRBJ1-1; v_gene: TRBV7-2; abundance: -; d_gene: -; len: 13; CDR3nt: TGTGCCAGCAGCCAAGACAGGAACACTGAAGCTTTCTTT; CDR3aa: CASSQDRNTEAFF
j_gene: TRBJ2-7; v_gene: TRBV15; abundance: -; d_gene: -; len: 15; CDR3nt: TGTGCCACCAGCAGAGGTGGGGGGAGTGGAGGCGAGCAGTACTTC; CDR3aa: CATSRGGGSGGEQYF
j_gene: TRBJ1-1; v_gene: TRBV19; abundance: -; d_gene: TRBD1; len: 13; CDR3nt: TGTGCCAGCACAGGGGACTTGAACACTGAAGCTTTCTTT; CDR3aa: CASTGDLNTEAFF
j_gene: TRBJ2-2; v_gene: TRBV11-3; abundance: -; d_gene: -; len: 14; CDR3nt: TGTGCCAGCAGCTTGACACGGAACACCGGGGAGCTGTTTTTT; CDR3aa: CASSLTRNTGELFF
j_gene: TRBJ1-2; v_gene: TRBV2; abundance: -; d_gene: TRBD1; len: 15; CDR3nt: TGTGCCAGCAGTGAAGCCAACAGGGGGCCCGTTGGCTACACCTTC; CDR3aa: CASSEANRGPVGYTF
j_gene: TRBJ2-6; v_gene: TRBV5-1; abundance: -; d_gene: -; len: 16; CDR3nt: TGCGCCAGCAGCTTGGAACGGGGCTCTGGGGCCAACGTCCTGACTTTC; CDR3aa: CASSLERGSGANVLTF
j_gene: TRBJ1-2; v_gene: TRBV2; abundance: -; d_gene: -; len: 12; CDR3nt: TGTGCCAGCAGCGTGATAGTCGGTGGCTACACCTTC; CDR3aa: CASSVIVGGYTF
j_gene: TRBJ2-2; v_gene: TRBV15; abundance: once; d_gene: -; len: 15; CDR3nt: TGTGCCACCAGCAGAGATTTCGACAGCACCGGGGAGCTGTTTTTT; CDR3aa: CATSRDFDSTGELFF
j_gene: TRBJ1-1; v_gene: TRBV5-1; abundance: -; d_gene: -; len: 16; CDR3nt: TGCGCCAGCAGCCTGGGGACGGGGACAACGAACACTGAAGCTTTCTTT; CDR3aa: CASSLGTGTTNTEAFF
j_gene: TRBJ1-2; v_gene: TRBV6-5; abundance: once; d_gene: -; len: 14; CDR3nt: TGTGCCAGCAGTTACTCGAGGAGGAACTATGGCTACACCTTC; CDR3aa: CASSYSRRNYGYTF
j_gene: TRBJ2-3; v_gene: TRBV6-6; abundance: once; d_gene: TRBD1; len: 15; CDR3nt: TGTGCCAGCAGTCTAAACCAACAGGGGGCGGGTACGCAGTATTTT; CDR3aa: CASSLNQQGAGTQYF
j_gene: TRBJ2-5; v_gene: TRBV5-4; abundance: few; d_gene: TRBD2; len: 16; CDR3nt: TGTGCCAGCAGCGGGCAGACTAGCGGGGGGCGGGAGACCCAGTACTTC; CDR3aa: CASSGQTSGGRETQYF